This TCR beta chain was found in a study of Graves' ophthalmopathy and Graves' hyperthyroidism. On this clonotype itself: The antigen remains undetermined.

CAS ≥3, NOSPECS ≥4, moderate-to-severe activity and duration under 3 months marked donors with ophthalmopathy. As diagnostic evidence, clinical symptoms, serum thyroxine, TRAb, thyroid ultrasound and orbital computed tomography were relied upon. Whole-study results and caveats: Appearing in blood as well were most expanded thyroid clonotypes above 0.001 frequency. A 13-signature model separated ophthalmopathy from stable hyperthyroidism, almost 90% sensitivity, approximately 80% specificity.

Researchers took RNA transcripts and amplified TCR beta CDR3 regions from them. Investigators did first-round RT-PCR with HTBI primers, then second-round multiplex PCR. MiXCR, applied by TCRdb to the multiplex PCR reads, yields one record per CDR3 protein. Seen here are about 210,000 distinct CDR3 sequences, about 32% observed once, and the top ten hold approximately 9.6%. Sequencing was done on a sample of peripheral blood. This sequence was found in a man in his fifties with Graves' ophthalmopathy.

The chain's CDR3 is CASRAGGDEQYF. In DNA, the CDR3 is TGCGCCAGCAGGGCGGGAGGTGACGAGCAGTACTTC. The chain is built from TRBV5-1 and TRBJ2-7; TRBD2 aligns across 8 bases. The CDR3 spans 12 residues. Trimming took 5 bases from V and 5 from J; bases not matched to a gene: 3. Germline CDR1 SGHRS, CDR2 YFSETQ.